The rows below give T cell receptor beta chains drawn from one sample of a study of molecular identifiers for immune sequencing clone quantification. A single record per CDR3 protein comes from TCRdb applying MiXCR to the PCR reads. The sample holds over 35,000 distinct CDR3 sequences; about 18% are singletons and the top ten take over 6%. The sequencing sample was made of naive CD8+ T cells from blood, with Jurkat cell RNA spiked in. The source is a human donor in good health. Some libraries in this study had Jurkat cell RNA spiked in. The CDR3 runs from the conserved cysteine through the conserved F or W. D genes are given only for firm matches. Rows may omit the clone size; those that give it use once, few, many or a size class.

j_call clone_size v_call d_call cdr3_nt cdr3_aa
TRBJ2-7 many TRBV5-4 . TGTGCCAGCAGCGGAGGGGATTCCTACGAGCAGTACTTC CASSGGDSYEQYF
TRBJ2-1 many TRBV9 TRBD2 TGTGCCAGCAGCGTGAGCGGGAGTCTCGATGAGCAGTTCTTC CASSVSGSLDEQFF
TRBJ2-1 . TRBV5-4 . TGTGCCAGCAGCTTCGGCGTATGCAATGAGCAGTTCTTC CASSFGVCNEQFF
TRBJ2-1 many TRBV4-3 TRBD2 TGCGCCAGCAGCCATGAGTTGGCGGGAGGGCTTTACAATGAGCAGTTCTTC CASSHELAGGLYNEQFF
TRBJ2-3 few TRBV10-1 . TGCGCCAGCAGTGAGTCCGACTACCGCGAAACGCCAACAGATACGCAGTATTTT CASSESDYRETPTDTQYF
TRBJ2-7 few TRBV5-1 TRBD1 TGCGCCAGCAGCTTGCCCCCGACAGGGCGCGACGAGCAGTACTTC CASSLPPTGRDEQYF
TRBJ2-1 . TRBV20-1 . TGCAGTGAGAGGGCCGCTCGGCCCCCATACAATGAGCAGTTCTTC CSERAARPPYNEQFF
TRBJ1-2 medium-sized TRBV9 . TGTGCCAGCAGCGTAGGGGGAATGTACGGCTACACCTTC CASSVGGMYGYTF
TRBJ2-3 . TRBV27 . TGTGTCAGCAGTTTACGACAGAAAAGCACAGATACGCAGTATTTT CVSSLRQKSTDTQYF
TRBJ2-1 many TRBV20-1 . TGCAGTGCTAGTGGGGAGGCTTCCTACAATGAGCAGTTCTTC CSASGEASYNEQFF
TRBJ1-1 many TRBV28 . TGTGCCAGCAGTTTCGGACAGAAAATTATGAACACTGAAGCTTTCTTT CASSFGQKIMNTEAFF
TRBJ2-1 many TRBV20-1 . TGCAGTGCTAGGGCGGCAATTTACAATGAGCAGTTCTTC CSARAAIYNEQFF
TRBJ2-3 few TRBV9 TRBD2 TGTGCCAGCAGCCCCCGCGCGGGAGTATCAGCAGATACGCAGTATTTT CASSPRAGVSADTQYF
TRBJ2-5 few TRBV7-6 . TGTGCCAGCAGCTGGATCCAAACGAGCGGCCAAGAGACCCAGTACTTC CASSWIQTSGQETQYF
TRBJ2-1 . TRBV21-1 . TGTGCCAGCACCAAACGCGGACAGGTCTTCAATGAGCAGTTCTTC CASTKRGQVFNEQFF
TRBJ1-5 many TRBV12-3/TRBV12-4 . TGTGCCAGCCTCCGGACGGGTGCCAATCAGCCCCAGCATTTT CASLRTGANQPQHF
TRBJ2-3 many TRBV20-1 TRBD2 TGCAGTGCTAGAGATCAGAGCGGGAGGGGGAGCACAGATACGCAGTATTTT CSARDQSGRGSTDTQYF
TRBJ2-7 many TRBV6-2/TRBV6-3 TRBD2 TGTGCCAGCAGTTACTCGTTGCGGGAGGGCCGCGACGAGCAGTACTTC CASSYSLREGRDEQYF
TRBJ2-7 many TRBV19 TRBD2 TGTGCCAGTACTAGCGGGAACCACGAGCAGTACTTC CASTSGNHEQYF
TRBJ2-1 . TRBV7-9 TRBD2 TGTGCCAGCAGCTTAAGTCTGGCGGGAGGATCCTACAATGAGCAGTTCTTC CASSLSLAGGSYNEQFF
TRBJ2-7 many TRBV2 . TGTGCCAGCAGTGGGACATCTACCTACGAGCAGTACTTC CASSGTSTYEQYF
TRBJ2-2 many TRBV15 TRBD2 TGTGCCACCAGCAACCCAAACCTGTTAGCGGGAGTGTCGAACACCGGGGAGCTGTTTTTT CATSNPNLLAGVSNTGELFF
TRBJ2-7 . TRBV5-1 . TGCGCCAGCAGCTTGGTGGCGACAACGTACGAGCAGTACTTC CASSLVATTYEQYF
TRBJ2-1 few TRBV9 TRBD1 TGTGTCAGCAGCGTAGGGGGCGGTAGCTCCTACAATGAGCAGTTCTTC CVSSVGGGSSYNEQFF
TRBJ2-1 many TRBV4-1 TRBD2 TGCGCCAGCAGCCGTCTATCTAGCGGGAGTCCCTACAATGAGCAGTTCTTC CASSRLSSGSPYNEQFF
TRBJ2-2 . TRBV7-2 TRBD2 TGTGCCAGCAGCTTGGGGGGGGGGACCGGGGAGCTGTTTTTT CASSLGGGTGELFF
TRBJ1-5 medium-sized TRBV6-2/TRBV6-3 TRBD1 TGTGCCAGCAAGGACAGGGATGATCAGCCCCAGCATTTT CASKDRDDQPQHF
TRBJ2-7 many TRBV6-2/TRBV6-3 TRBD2 TGTGCCAGCAGTTACCTAGCGGTCTACGAGCAGTACTTC CASSYLAVYEQYF
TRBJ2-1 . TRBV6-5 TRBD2 TGTGCCGCCACACCAGCGGGAGGAGGATACAATGAGCAGTTCTTC CAATPAGGGYNEQFF
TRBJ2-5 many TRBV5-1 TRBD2 TGCGCCAGCAGCAGTAGCGGGAGGGCCCAAGAGACCCAGTACTTC CASSSSGRAQETQYF
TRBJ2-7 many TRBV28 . TGTGCCAGCAGTTTAAGGGACGGTCTCTACGAGCAGTACTTC CASSLRDGLYEQYF
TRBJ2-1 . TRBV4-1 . TGCGCCAGCAGCCAAACCACAGTCAATGAGCAGTTCTTC CASSQTTVNEQFF
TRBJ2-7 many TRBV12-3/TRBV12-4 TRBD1 TGTGCCAGCAGTTATACAGGGGACGAGCAGTACTTC CASSYTGDEQYF